These T cell receptor beta chains were read from a single sample in a study of cytomegalovirus exposure and HLA in healthy donors. The table came from immunoSEQ multiplex PCR; TCRdb's copy has only in-frame clones and leaves some out. The table shows around 54,000 clones, with around 82% occurring only once. Sequencing was done on a sample of PBMCs. These receptors were taken from a man aged 25-40 years in good health and CMV-seropositive. CDR3s include the opening cysteine and the closing phenylalanine or tryptophan. The D gene is left open where the match is weak. Not every row has a clone size; where given, it reads once, few, many or a size class.

CDR3: CASSMGTPAYNEQFF
DNA: TGTGCCAGTAGTATGGGGACACCCGCCTACAATGAGCAGTTCTTC
D: .
size: .
V: TRBV19
J: TRBJ2-1

CDR3: CASTTLGALGNSPLHF
DNA: TGTGCCAGCACCACTCTTGGGGCCCTAGGTAATTCACCCCTCCACTTT
D: .
size: .
V: TRBV28
J: TRBJ1-6

CDR3: CASSGELYHGYTF
DNA: TGTGCCAGCAGTGGAGAACTGTACCATGGCTACACCTTC
D: .
size: .
V: TRBV6-5
J: TRBJ1-2

CDR3: CASSPVRGAGNTEAFF
DNA: TGTGCCAGTAGTCCAGTCCGGGGGGCCGGTAACACTGAAGCTTTCTTT
D: .
size: .
V: TRBV19
J: TRBJ1-1

CDR3: CASSARQGNYGYTF
DNA: TGTGCCAGCAGCGCCAGACAGGGGAACTATGGCTACACCTTC
D: TRBD1
size: .
V: TRBV7-2
J: TRBJ1-2

CDR3: CASSDSAGQGNREQYF
DNA: TGTGCCAGCAGTGATTCAGCCGGCCAGGGCAACCGCGAGCAGTACTTC
D: .
size: .
V: TRBV25-1
J: TRBJ2-7

CDR3: CASSSRSQETQYF
DNA: TGTGCCAGCAGCTCCCGGAGCCAAGAGACCCAGTACTTC
D: .
size: .
V: TRBV7-3
J: TRBJ2-5

CDR3: CASSVGAGKYSPLHF
DNA: TGTGCCAGCAGCGTAGGAGCGGGAAAGTATTCACCCCTCCACTTT
D: .
size: .
V: TRBV9
J: TRBJ1-6

CDR3: CASSVGGPETQYF
DNA: TGTGCCAGCAGCGTAGGGGGCCCAGAGACCCAGTACTTC
D: .
size: .
V: TRBV9
J: TRBJ2-5

CDR3: CASSPRTGLIGYGYTF
DNA: TGTGCCAGCAGTCCACGGACAGGCCTGATCGGTTATGGCTACACCTTC
D: TRBD1
size: few
V: TRBV27
J: TRBJ1-2

CDR3: CASSQGPDRGGTEAFF
DNA: TGCGCCAGCAGCCAAGGCCCGGACCGAGGAGGGACTGAAGCTTTCTTT
D: .
size: .
V: TRBV4-1
J: TRBJ1-1

CDR3: CASSDGMGGYGYTF
DNA: TGTGCCAGCAGTGATGGTATGGGGGGCTATGGCTACACCTTC
D: .
size: few
V: TRBV25-1
J: TRBJ1-2

CDR3: CASSFPGTGYYEQYF
DNA: TGTGCCAGCAGTTTCCCCGGGACAGGATACTACGAGCAGTACTTC
D: TRBD1
size: .
V: TRBV28
J: TRBJ2-7

CDR3: CASSLDATVSPLHF
DNA: TGTGCCAGCAGCTTAGACGCGACAGTTTCACCCCTCCACTTT
D: .
size: .
V: TRBV7-9
J: TRBJ1-6

CDR3: CASSGQGYGAGELFF
DNA: TGTGCCAGCAGCGGACAGGGATATGGTGCCGGGGAGCTGTTTTTT
D: TRBD1
size: .
V: TRBV2
J: TRBJ2-2

CDR3: CASSQERGVGTEAFF
DNA: TGCGCCAGCAGCCAAGAACGGGGAGTTGGCACTGAAGCTTTCTTT
D: .
size: once
V: TRBV4-1
J: TRBJ1-1